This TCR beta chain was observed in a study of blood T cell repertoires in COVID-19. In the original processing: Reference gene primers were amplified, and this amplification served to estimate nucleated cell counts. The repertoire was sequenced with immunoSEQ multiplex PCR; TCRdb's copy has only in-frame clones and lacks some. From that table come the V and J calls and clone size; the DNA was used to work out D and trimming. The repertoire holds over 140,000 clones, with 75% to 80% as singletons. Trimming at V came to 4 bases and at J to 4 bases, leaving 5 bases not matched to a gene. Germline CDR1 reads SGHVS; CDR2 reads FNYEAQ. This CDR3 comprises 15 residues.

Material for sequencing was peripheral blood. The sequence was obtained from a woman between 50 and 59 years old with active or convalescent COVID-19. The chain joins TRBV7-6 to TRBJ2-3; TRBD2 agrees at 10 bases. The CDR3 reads CASSSSGGDADTQYF. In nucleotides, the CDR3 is TGTGCCAGCAGCTCGAGCGGGGGGGACGCAGATACGCAGTATTTT.